This T cell receptor beta chain is drawn from a study of human T cells and chemical hapten exposure. TCRdb reprocessed the RACE reads via MiXCR and lists one record per CDR3 protein. The sample holds 27,000 or so distinct CDR3 sequences, about 5% seen once. CDR3 length: 16 residues. The V and J ends lost 7 bases and 1 base, in that order; junction bases with no gene match: 9. Germline CDR1 is LNHNV and CDR2 is YYDKDF (reference sequence). This clonotype was observed a few times. Time point here: patch test 3, about 24 weeks after DPC sensitization. Specified treatment: therapeutic diphenylcyclopropenone sensitization with weekly scalp DPC.

The sequence was obtained from a man aged 25-45 years with alopecia areata. Some clones in this sample may be carry-over from other donors' samples. The material sequenced was whole blood, taken in connection with sensitization to the hapten diphenylcyclopropenone (DPC). The V and J genes are TRBV15 and TRBJ2-1; the match to TRBD2 covers 8 bases. CDR3 in DNA: TGTGCCACCAATCGGGAGGGGTCACGGTCCTACAATGAGCAGTTCTTC. Translation gives CATNREGSRSYNEQFF.